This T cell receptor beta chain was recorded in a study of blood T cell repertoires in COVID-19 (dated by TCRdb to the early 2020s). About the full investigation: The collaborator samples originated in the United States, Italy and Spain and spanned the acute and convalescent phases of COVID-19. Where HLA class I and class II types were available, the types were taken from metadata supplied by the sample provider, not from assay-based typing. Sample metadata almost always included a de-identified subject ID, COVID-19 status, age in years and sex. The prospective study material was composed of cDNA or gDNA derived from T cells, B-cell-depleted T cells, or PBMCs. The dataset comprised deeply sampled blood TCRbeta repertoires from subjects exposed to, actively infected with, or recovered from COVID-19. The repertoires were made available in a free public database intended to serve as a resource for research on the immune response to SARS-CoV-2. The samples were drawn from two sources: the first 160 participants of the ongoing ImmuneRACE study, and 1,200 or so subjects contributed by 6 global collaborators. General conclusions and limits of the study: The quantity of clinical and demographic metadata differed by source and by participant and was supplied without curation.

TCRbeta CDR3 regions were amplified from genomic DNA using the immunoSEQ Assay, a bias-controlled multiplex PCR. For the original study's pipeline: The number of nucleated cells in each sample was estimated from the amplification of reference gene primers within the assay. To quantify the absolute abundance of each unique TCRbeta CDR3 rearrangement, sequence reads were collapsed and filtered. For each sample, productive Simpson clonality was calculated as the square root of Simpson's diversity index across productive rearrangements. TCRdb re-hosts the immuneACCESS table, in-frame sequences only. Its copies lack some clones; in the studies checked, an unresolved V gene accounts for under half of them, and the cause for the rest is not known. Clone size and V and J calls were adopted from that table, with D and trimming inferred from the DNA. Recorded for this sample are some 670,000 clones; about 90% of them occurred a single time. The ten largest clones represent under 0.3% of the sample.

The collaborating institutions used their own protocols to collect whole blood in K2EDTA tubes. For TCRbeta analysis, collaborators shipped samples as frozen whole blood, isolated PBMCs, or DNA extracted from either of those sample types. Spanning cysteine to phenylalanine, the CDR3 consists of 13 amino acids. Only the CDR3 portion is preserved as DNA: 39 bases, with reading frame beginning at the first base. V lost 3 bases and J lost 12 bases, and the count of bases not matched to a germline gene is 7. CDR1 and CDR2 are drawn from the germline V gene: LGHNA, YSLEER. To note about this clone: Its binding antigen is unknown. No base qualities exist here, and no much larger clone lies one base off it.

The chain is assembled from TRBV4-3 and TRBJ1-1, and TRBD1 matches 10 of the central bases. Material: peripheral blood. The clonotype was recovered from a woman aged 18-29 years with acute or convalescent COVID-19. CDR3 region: CASSHPGTGVTFF. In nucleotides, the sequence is TGCGCCAGCAGCCATCCGGGGACAGGGGTAACTTTCTTT.